The 14 T cell receptor beta chains reported below all come from one sample, sequenced in a study of blood T cell repertoires in COVID-19. Assay used: immunoSEQ multiplex PCR; TCRdb lists only in-frame clones, some missing. The sample contains hundreds of thousands of clones, just under 85% of which appear only once. Sequences were obtained from peripheral blood. Receptors originate from a man older than 75 with acute or convalescent COVID-19.

The chain combines TRBV19 with TRBJ1-5, with 8 bases matching TRBD1. The CDR3 loop spans 16 amino acids. Trimming removed 6 bases from V and 4 bases from J; junction bases left unmatched: 11. Germline CDR1 LNHDA, CDR2 SQIVND (reference sequence). In DNA form, the CDR3 reads TGTGCCAGTAGAGATAGGGGGCAGGGGGCTAATCAGCCCCAGCATTTT. It translates to CASRDRGQGANQPQHF.

This clone appeared a single time. The J gene is TRBJ2-7, the V gene TRBV6-5, with a weak D call TRBD1 (5 bases). The CDR3 is made up of 15 amino acids. Deletions cut 5 bases from V and 0 bases from J, with 14 bases between. Germline V CDR1 and CDR2: MNHEY, SVGAGI. CDR3 protein: CASSPRTGFSYEQYF. The CDR3 DNA reads as TGTGCCAGCAGTCCCCGCACAGGCTTCTCCTACGAGCAGTACTTC.

This sequence joins TRBV4-1 and TRBJ2-3; TRBD2 matches 9 bases. Germline V gene data show CDR1 as MGHRA and CDR2 as YSYEKL. The CDR3 spans 14 residues. Germline trimming cut 4 bases from V and 6 bases from J; bases unmatched to any gene: 5. CDR3 nucleotides: TGCGCCAGCAGCCCCGAGCGGGAGGCGGATACGCAGTATTTT. Translation gives CASSPEREADTQYF.

This clone has only one observation. V is TRBV28 and J is TRBJ1-2; 8 bases agree with TRBD1. The J segment lost 0 bases and the V segment lost 3 bases, leaving 12 bases of the junction unmatched. Germline CDR1 and CDR2: MDHEN and SYDVKM. The CDR3 is 18 residues long. For the CDR3, the DNA is TGTGCCAGCAGTTTGGCTACGGACAGGGATTGGACTAACTATGGCTACACCTTC. This translates into CASSLATDRDWTNYGYTF.

In this sample, this clone turned up once. The chain uses TRBV5-1 and TRBJ1-2; the D gene is possibly TRBD1 (5 bases). Germline V gene data show CDR1 as SGHRS and CDR2 as YFSETQ. The V gene lost 4 bases and the J gene lost 0 bases, with 13 bases spanning the gap. The CDR3 spans 15 residues. The CDR3 spells CASSRTGAPNYGYTF. The CDR3 nucleotides are TGCGCCAGCAGCCGAACAGGAGCTCCTAACTATGGCTACACCTTC.

This chain joins TRBV6-1 and TRBJ2-7; D uncertain. The ends were cut back, 2 bases at V and 0 bases at J, with 8 bases in the middle. The germline gives CDR1 MNHNS, CDR2 SASEGT. This CDR3 is 14 amino acids long. The CDR3: CASSERLLSYEQYF. CDR3 coding DNA: TGTGCCAGCAGTGAAAGACTTCTCTCCTACGAGCAGTACTTC.

This clone was recorded once. This chain links TRBV28 with TRBJ1-1; TRBD1 might be the D (5 bases). CDR3 length equals 12 residues. The germline CDR1 and CDR2 sequences are MDHEN and SYDVKM. Trimming took 11 bases from V and 4 from J, leaving 14 bases between them. The CDR3 bases are TGTGCCTCGGGGGTAGGGAGCACTGAAGCTTTCTTT. Amino acids: CASGVGSTEAFF. Full variable domain (missing parts from reference TRBV28 and TRBJ1-1): DVKVTQSSRYLVKRTGEKVFLECVQDMDHENMFWYRQDPGLGLRLIYFSYDVKMKEKGDIPEGYSVSREKKERFSLILESASTNQTSMYLCASGVGSTEAFFGQGTRLTVV.

The chain recombines TRBV27 with TRBJ2-7, with D possibly matching TRBD1 (5 bases). The germline V and J ends were trimmed by 4 bases and 1 base, with 11 bases remaining between them. CDR3 length: 14 residues. Germline CDR1 MNHEY, CDR2 SMNVEV (reference sequence). The CDR3 reads CASSYTTVSYEQYF. The CDR3 nucleotides are TGTGCCAGCAGTTATACGACAGTTTCCTACGAGCAGTACTTC.

This rearrangement joins TRBV12-3 or TRBV12-4 to TRBJ1-2; TRBD1 aligns across 8 bases. The V gene end was trimmed by 6 bases and the J gene end by 8 bases; junction bases not matched to a gene: 8. The length of the CDR3 is 13 residues. The CDR3 spells CASRLQGVRGYTF. DNA for the CDR3: TGTGCCAGCAGACTACAGGGGGTAAGAGGCTACACCTTC.

V is TRBV18 and J is TRBJ2-1, with TRBD2 matching 13 bases. V was pared by 2 bases and J by 0 bases, with 7 bases of the junction left unmatched. The CDR3 sequence is 19 residues long. CDR1 is KGHSH, CDR2 LQKENI, per germline. The CDR3 DNA follows: TGTGCCAGCTCACCATCAGGGGGACTAGCGGGGAGCTCCTACAATGAGCAGTTCTTC. Amino acids: CASSPSGGLAGSSYNEQFF.

The gene calls are TRBV21-1 and TRBJ2-3; TRBD2, the table's D call, was not compared with the DNA. TRBV21-1 is tagged as a pseudogene. The CDR3 loop spans 20 amino acids. The CDR3 loop reads CASSSPEGLAGIFCTDTQYF. In DNA form, the CDR3 reads TGTGCCAGCAGCAGTCCCGAAGGACTAGCGGGGATATTTTGCACAGATACGCAGTATTTT.

This rearrangement joins TRBV19 to TRBJ1-2, with 7 nucleotides matching TRBD1. The CDR3 spans 12 residues. The junction had 9 bases not matched to a gene; V was cut back by 4 bases and J by 13 bases. CDR1 and CDR2 (germline): LNHDA, SQIVND (reference sequence). CDR3 sequence reads: CASSRETGRCTF. The CDR3, as DNA: TGTGCCAGTAGTAGAGAGACAGGGAGGTGCACCTTC.

This chain joins TRBV27 and TRBJ2-4; 14 bases line up with TRBD2. With V trimmed by 4 bases and J by 0 bases, 5 bases remained unmatched. Germline loops: CDR1 MNHEY, CDR2 SMNVEV (reference sequence). The CDR3 runs 18 residues. The CDR3 coding sequence is TGTGCCAGCAGTTCGTGGACTAGCGGGAGGCTAGCCAAAAACATTCAGTACTTC. It specifies CASSSWTSGRLAKNIQYF.

J is TRBJ1-5 and V is TRBV18; no definite D call. Germline V lookup: CDR1 KGHSH, CDR2 LQKENI. The CDR3 spans 12 residues. V shed 5 bases and J shed 6 bases, with 8 bases lying between them. This chain's CDR3 is CASSEAVQPQHF. The DNA for the CDR3 is TGTGCCAGCTCAGAAGCCGTTCAGCCCCAGCATTTT. Variable domain in full (rest from reference TRBV18 and TRBJ1-5): NAGVMQNPRHLVRRRGQEARLRCSPMKGHSHVYWYRQLPEEGLKFMVYLQKENIIDESGMPKERFSAEFPKEGPSILRIQQVVRGDSAAYFCASSEAVQPQHFGDGTRLSIL.